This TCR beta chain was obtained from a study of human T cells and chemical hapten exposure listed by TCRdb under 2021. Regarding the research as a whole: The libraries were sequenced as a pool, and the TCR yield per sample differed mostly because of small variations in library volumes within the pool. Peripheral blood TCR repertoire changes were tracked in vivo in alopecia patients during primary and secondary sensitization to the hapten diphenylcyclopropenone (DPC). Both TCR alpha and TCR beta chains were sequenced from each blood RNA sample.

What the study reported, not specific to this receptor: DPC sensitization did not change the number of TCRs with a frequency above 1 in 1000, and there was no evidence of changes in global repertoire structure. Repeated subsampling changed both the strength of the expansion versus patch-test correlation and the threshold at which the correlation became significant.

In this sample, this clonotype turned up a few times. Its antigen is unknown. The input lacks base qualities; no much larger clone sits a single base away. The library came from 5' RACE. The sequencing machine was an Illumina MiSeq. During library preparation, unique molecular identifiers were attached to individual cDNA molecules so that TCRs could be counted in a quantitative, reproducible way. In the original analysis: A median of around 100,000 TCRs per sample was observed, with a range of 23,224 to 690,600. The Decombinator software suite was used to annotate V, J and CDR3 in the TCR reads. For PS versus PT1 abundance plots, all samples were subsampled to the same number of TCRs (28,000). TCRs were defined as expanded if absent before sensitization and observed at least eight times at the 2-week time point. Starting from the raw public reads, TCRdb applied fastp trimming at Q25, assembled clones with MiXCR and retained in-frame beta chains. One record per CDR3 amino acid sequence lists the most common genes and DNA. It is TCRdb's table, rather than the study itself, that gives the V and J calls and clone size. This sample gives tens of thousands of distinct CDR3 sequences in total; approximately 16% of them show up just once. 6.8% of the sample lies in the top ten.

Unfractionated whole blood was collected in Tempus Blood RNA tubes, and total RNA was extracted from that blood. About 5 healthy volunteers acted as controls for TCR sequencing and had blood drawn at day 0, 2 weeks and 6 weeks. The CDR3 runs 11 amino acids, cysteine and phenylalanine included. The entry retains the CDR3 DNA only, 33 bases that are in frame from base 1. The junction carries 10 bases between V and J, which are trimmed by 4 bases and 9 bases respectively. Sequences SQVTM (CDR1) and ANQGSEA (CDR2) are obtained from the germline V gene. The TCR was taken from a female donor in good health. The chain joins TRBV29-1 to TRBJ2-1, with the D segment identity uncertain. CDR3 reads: CSVGVLGEQFF. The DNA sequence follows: TGCAGCGTTGGGGTGCTGGGTGAGCAGTTCTTC.